Listed here are 27 T cell receptor beta chains from one sample, sequenced in a study of CD8+ T cells in alopecia areata. Treatment: oral pan-JAK inhibitor, 5-10 mg twice daily. After isolation, RNA underwent reverse transcription to generate cDNA as the sequencing template. Profiled with immunoSEQ multiplex PCR; TCRdb holds only in-frame clones, not every one. The sample contains some 200,000 clones, 50% to 70% of which appear only once. The sample in question was CD4+ T cells sorted from blood, obtained at week 4, from a patient treated with tofacitinib. These receptors were collected from a human donor with alopecia areata.

Note on this clone: The identical CDR3 is also encoded by other nucleotide sequences in the sample. The chain has TRBV30 and TRBJ2-7; TRBD2 might be the D (5 bases). Germline CDR1 is GTSNPN and CDR2 is SVGIG (reference sequence). The V end lost 2 bases, the J end lost 3 bases, and 8 bases lay between the germline ends. The CDR3 loop spans 12 amino acids. CDR3 sequence reads: CAWSNGGYEQYF. As DNA, the CDR3 is TGTGCCTGGAGTAACGGAGGCTACGAGCAGTACTTC.

The V gene is TRBV30, the J gene TRBJ1-5; no clear D gene. This CDR3 comprises 15 residues. Per the germline V gene, CDR1 is GTSNPN and CDR2 is SVGIG (reference sequence). V lost 1 base and J lost 4, with 14 bases in between. In DNA, the CDR3 is TGTGCCTGGAGTGGGGGTGGATCACCGAATCAGCCCCAGCATTTT. It is translated as CAWSGGGSPNQPQHF. Filled out from reference TRBV30 and TRBJ1-5, the complete variable domain reads SQTIHQWPATLVQPVGSPLSLECTVEGTSNPNLYWYRQAAGRGLQLLFYSVGIGQISSEVPQNLSASRPQDRQFILSSKKLLLSDSGFYLCAWSGGGSPNQPQHFGDGTRLSIL.

This clone was seen only a few times. The rearrangement joins TRBV7-2 to TRBJ1-1; D might be TRBD1 (5 bases). V was cut by 5 bases and J by 8 bases, with 12 bases left in between. Germline-derived CDR1 and CDR2 are SGHTA and FQGNSA. The length of the CDR3 is 12 residues. The CDR3 spells CASSPAGREAFF. The CDR3 region has the DNA TGTGCCAGCAGCCCCGCAGGGAGGGAAGCTTTCTTT.

This sequence joins TRBV25-1 and TRBJ2-5; D remains unclear. Germline lookup yields CDR1 MGHDK and CDR2 SYGVNS. The CDR3 runs 16 residues. V was cut by 3 bases and J by 4 bases, with 18 bases left in between. As DNA, the CDR3 is TGTGCCAGCAGTGATTCCGGCGGACGGGTGGGAGAGACCCAGTACTTC. Translating it yields CASSDSGGRVGETQYF.

The rearrangement uses TRBV5-1 and TRBJ2-6; D call uncertain. Germline-derived CDR1 and CDR2 are SGHRS and YFSETQ. The ends were cut back, 0 bases at V and 2 bases at J, with 6 bases in the middle. CDR3 length: 15 residues. CDR3 coding DNA: TGCGCCAGCAGCTTGGGAGGCCCTGGGGCCAACGTCCTGACTTTC. It codes for CASSLGGPGANVLTF. Variable domain in full (rest from reference TRBV5-1 and TRBJ2-6): KAGVTQTPRYLIKTRGQQVTLSCSPISGHRSVSWYQQTPGQGLQFLFEYFSETQRNKGNFPGRFSGRQFSNSRSEMNVSTLELGDSALYLCASSLGGPGANVLTFGAGSRLTVL.

This clone was picked up a small number of times. J is TRBJ1-2 and V is TRBV29-1, with D unclear. This CDR3 comprises 13 residues. The V gene's germline CDR1 is SQVTM and CDR2 ANQGSEA. Trimming removed 4 bases at V and 3 bases at J, with 12 bases between. CDR3 protein: CSVARETYYGYTF. CDR3 coding DNA: TGCAGCGTTGCGAGGGAGACCTACTATGGCTACACCTTC.

In the case of this clone: The junction departs from germline at one end; a sequencing error may be responsible. The genes are TRBV18 and TRBJ1-1, with D perhaps TRBD1 (5 bases). Germline V gene sequence: CDR1 KGHSH, CDR2 LQKENI. The CDR3 sequence is 17 residues long. CDR3 bases: TGTGCCAGCTCACCAATCGGGCAGGGTATCCTGAAGACTGAAGCTTTCTTT. This sequence encodes CASSPIGQGILKTEAFF.

This clone was observed a handful of times. The chain recombines TRBV2 with TRBJ2-5; 11 bases align to TRBD2. This CDR3 region has 16 residues. Germline lookup yields CDR1 SNHLY and CDR2 FYNNEI. V shed 1 base, J shed 7 bases, and the junction held 8 bases outside the gene matches. CDR3 sequence: CASSEGSGGAVGTQYF. The CDR3 DNA follows: TGTGCCAGCAGTGAAGGTAGCGGGGGGGCCGTCGGGACCCAGTACTTC. The full variable domain, its missing parts supplied by reference TRBV2 and TRBJ2-5, is EPEVTQTPSHQVTQMGQEVILRCVPISNHLYFYWYRQILGQKVEFLVSFYNNEISEKSEIFDDQFSVERPDGSNFTLKIRSTKLEDSAMYFCASSEGSGGAVGTQYFGPGTRLLVL.

The chain has TRBV15 and TRBJ1-2, with a tentative D call TRBD1 (6 bases). Germline V lookup: CDR1 LNHNV, CDR2 YYDKDF (reference sequence). This CDR3 comprises 15 residues. Trimming took 0 bases from V and 6 from J, leaving 14 bases between them. CDR3 loop: CATSRDGNRVDGYTF. The CDR3 DNA reads TGTGCCACCAGCAGAGATGGAAACAGGGTGGATGGCTACACCTTC. The full variable domain, in which reference TRBV15 and TRBJ1-2 provide the parts outside the CDR3, is DAMVIQNPRYQVTQFGKPVTLSCSQTLNHNVMYWYQQKSSQAPKLLFHYYDKDFNNEADTPDNFQSRRPNTSFCFLDIRSPGLGDTAMYLCATSRDGNRVDGYTFGSGTRLTVV.

This clone was counted only a few times. The J gene is TRBJ2-6, the V gene TRBV7-6; a possible D gene is TRBD1 (7 bases). In germline, CDR1 is SGHVS, CDR2 FNYEAQ. The CDR3 has 20 amino acids. Trimming shortened V by 2 bases and J by 0 bases, and 20 bases separated the two germline ends. The CDR3: CASSLLPGLQGGSGANVLTF. CDR3 bases: TGTGCCAGCAGCTTACTCCCGGGCTTGCAGGGGGGCTCTGGGGCCAACGTCCTGACTTTC.

The chain carries TRBV6-6 and TRBJ2-2, with D possibly matching TRBD1 (6 bases). The CDR3 consists of 13 residues. Looked up from germline, CDR1 is MNHNY and CDR2 is SVGAGI (reference sequence). With 10 bases removed from V and 5 bases from J, the gap between germline ends came to 14 bases. CDR3: CANKRGTTGELFF. Here the CDR3 DNA reads TGTGCCAACAAAAGGGGGACGACCGGGGAGCTGTTTTTT.

This clone was seen a handful of times. The V and J genes are TRBV11-2 and TRBJ2-7; no clear D. The CDR3 is made up of 13 amino acids. Per germline, CDR1 SGHAT and CDR2 FQNNGV. The ends were cut back, 2 bases at V and 1 base at J, with 6 bases in the middle. In DNA, the CDR3 is TGTGCCAGCAGCTTATACCGTTCCTACGAGCAGTACTTC. Its protein product is CASSLYRSYEQYF.

The chain carries TRBV29-1 and TRBJ1-2, with D possibly TRBD1 on 6 matching bases. The V end was cut by 5 bases, the J end by 6 bases, with 10 bases between. Germline V gives CDR1 SQVTM, CDR2 ANQGSEA. The CDR3 runs 11 residues. CDR3 loop: CSVTGGDGYTF. Written as DNA, the CDR3 is TGCAGCGTTACGGGGGGCGATGGCTACACCTTC.

J is TRBJ2-1 and V is TRBV18; 9 bases fit TRBD2. Germline V lookup: CDR1 KGHSH, CDR2 LQKENI. J was trimmed by 6 bases and V by 4 bases; bases with no gene match: 7. This CDR3 region has 15 residues. The CDR3 DNA is TGTGCCAGCTCACGTCCCGGGACTAGCCTCAATGAGCAGTTCTTC. It encodes CASSRPGTSLNEQFF.

This clone was observed a handful of times. One junction end disagrees with the germline gene, perhaps due to a read error. The chain links TRBV15 to TRBJ1-4; D remains unclear. Germline-derived CDR1 and CDR2 are LNHNV and YYDKDF (reference sequence). The CDR3 is 11 amino acids. CDR3 sequence: CATSRETQLIF. CDR3 in DNA: TGTGCCACCAGCAGAGAGACTCAGCTGATTTTT.

The chain has TRBV5-6 and TRBJ1-2; 7 positions match TRBD1. Looked up from germline, CDR1 is SGHDT and CDR2 is YYEEEE. The V gene end was trimmed by 3 bases and the J gene end by 2 bases; junction bases not matched to a gene: 4. The CDR3 sequence is 14 residues long. This CDR3 is CASSWEGQNYGYTF. In DNA form, the CDR3 reads TGTGCCAGCAGCTGGGAGGGACAGAACTATGGCTACACCTTC.

The chain is built from TRBV30 and TRBJ1-3; D perhaps matches TRBD1 (5 bases). Trimming stripped 3 bases from V and 4 bases from J, with 10 bases between. CDR3 size: 13 residues. CDR1 is GTSNPN and CDR2 is SVGIG in the germline V gene (reference sequence). Here the CDR3 reads CAWRGPPGNTIYF. CDR3 in DNA: TGTGCCTGGAGGGGACCTCCGGGAAACACCATATATTTT.

This clone has a single count. Other DNA sequences in the same sample also yield this CDR3. This sequence joins TRBV29-1 and TRBJ2-7; weak D call: TRBD1 (5 bases). The V gene lost 5 bases and the J gene lost 2 bases, with 10 bases spanning the gap. The germline gives CDR1 SQVTM, CDR2 ANQGSEA. The CDR3 covers 12 residues. The CDR3 spells CSVRDSPYEQYF. Written as DNA, the CDR3 is TGCAGCGTTCGTGACAGTCCCTACGAGCAGTACTTC.

This chain uses TRBV30 with TRBJ2-3, with 9 bases fitting TRBD2. V shed 0 bases, J shed 0 bases, and the junction held 10 bases outside the gene matches. This CDR3 contains 18 residues. Germline CDR1 reads GTSNPN; CDR2 reads SVGIG (reference sequence). The chain's CDR3 is CAWSVGPTLAGSTDTQYF. The CDR3 nucleotides read TGTGCCTGGAGTGTAGGGCCCACGCTAGCGGGAAGCACAGATACGCAGTATTTT.

The V gene is TRBV27, the J gene TRBJ1-1; D is undetermined. V lost 7 bases and J lost 0, with 12 bases in between. Per the germline V gene, CDR1 is MNHEY and CDR2 is SMNVEV (reference sequence). The CDR3 loop spans 14 amino acids. The CDR3 DNA reads as TGTGCCAGCAAAGATAGAGACTTGAACACTGAAGCTTTCTTT. Its translation: CASKDRDLNTEAFF.

This clone appeared a few times. The chain couples TRBV29-1 to TRBJ2-1; D is ambiguous. Germline assignment: CDR1 SQVTM and CDR2 ANQGSEA. V lost 7 bases and J lost 7, with 11 bases in between. This CDR3 contains 11 residues. CDR3 sequence: CSAERWNEQFF. The CDR3 DNA sequence: TGCAGCGCCGAAAGGTGGAATGAGCAGTTCTTC.

The chain carries TRBV15 and TRBJ1-1; 7 bases align to TRBD1. CDR1 and CDR2 from the germline V gene are LNHNV and YYDKDF (reference sequence). V lost 5 bases and J lost 6; bases outside the gene matches: 6. The CDR3 loop spans 13 amino acids. The CDR3 protein is CATSAQGSAEAFF. The CDR3 bases are TGTGCCACCAGCGCACAGGGGAGCGCTGAAGCTTTCTTT.

V is TRBV7-9 and J is TRBJ2-7; D tentatively reads TRBD1 or TRBD2 (5 bases each). Between the trimmed V and J ends, which lost 5 bases and 5 bases, there was a span of 19 bases. The length of the CDR3 is 15 residues. Germline CDR1 and CDR2: SEHNR and FQNEAQ (reference sequence). The CDR3 nucleotides read TGTGCCAGCAGCCATCCCGGGGCGTTGGCTGACGAGCAGTACTTC. It codes for CASSHPGALADEQYF.

This clone was observed a handful of times. The genes are TRBV19 and TRBJ1-6, with no clear D. Trimming cost V 8 bases and J 5 bases, with 13 bases left between them. The V gene's germline CDR1 is LNHDA and CDR2 SQIVND (reference sequence). This CDR3 comprises 14 residues. CDR3 protein: CASRRTADNSPLHF. The CDR3 nucleotides are TGTGCCAGTCGAAGGACGGCCGATAATTCACCCCTCCACTTT.

The chain employs TRBV30 and TRBJ2-1, with D possibly matching TRBD2 (5 bases). Germline V gives CDR1 GTSNPN, CDR2 SVGIG (reference sequence). This CDR3 is built from 14 residues. With 1 base removed from V and 8 bases from J, the gap between germline ends came to 15 bases. CDR3 sequence reads: CAWSALKTRDEQFF. CDR3 DNA sequence: TGTGCCTGGAGTGCCCTCAAAACTAGGGATGAGCAGTTCTTC.

This sequence joins TRBV2 and TRBJ1-4, with 9 bases fitting TRBD1. This CDR3 spans 16 amino acids. Germline CDR1 reads SNHLY; CDR2 reads FYNNEI. Germline trimming cut 4 bases from V and 7 bases from J; bases unmatched to any gene: 10. The CDR3 coding sequence is TGTGCCAGCAGTGGCCCACCGGGACAGGGAAGTGAAAAACTGTTTTTT. It yields the protein CASSGPPGQGSEKLFF.

This clone has ten or more counts. Different DNA sequences within this sample yield the same CDR3. The V call is TRBV6-1, the J call TRBJ2-1, with 13 bases aligning to TRBD2. CDR1 and CDR2 from the germline V gene are MNHNS and SASEGT. The V gene end was trimmed by 4 bases and the J gene end by 2 bases; junction bases not matched to a gene: 2. The CDR3 has 16 amino acids. The CDR3 protein is CASSATSGGAYNEQFF. In nucleotides, the CDR3 is TGTGCCAGCAGTGCCACTAGCGGGGGGGCCTACAATGAGCAGTTCTTC.